A single sample is the source of the 32 T cell receptor beta chains below, sequenced in a study of immune evolution from preneoplasia to lung adenocarcinoma. Method: immunoSEQ multiplex PCR; TCRdb's copy keeps in-frame clones and lacks some. Among several thousand clones, around 82% were seen once, and the ten largest hold 5% to 7%. The sample comprised FFPE adjacent normal lung tissue. Receptor source: a person aged 60 to 80 with lung adenocarcinoma.

The gene calls are TRBV7-2 and TRBJ2-3; the D call may be TRBD1 or TRBD2 (5 bases each). CDR3 length: 16 amino acids. Trimming took off 4 bases at V and 0 bases at J, with 14 bases between the two ends. Germline V gives CDR1 SGHTA, CDR2 FQGNSA. The DNA for the CDR3 is TGTGCCAGCAGCTCCCTGGGGCGGGTGAGCACAGATACGCAGTATTTT. Protein product: CASSSLGRVSTDTQYF.

Only a few counts were recorded for this clone. The V call is TRBV9, the J call TRBJ1-2, with D perhaps matching TRBD1 (6 bases). V lost 4 bases to trimming and J lost 7 bases, with 14 bases between them. Germline CDR1 and CDR2: SGDLS and YYNGEE. This CDR3 region has 13 residues. DNA for the CDR3: TGTGCCAGCAGCAAAATAGGGACATCTGGCTACACCTTC. Protein: CASSKIGTSGYTF.

This clone is labeled large. Different DNA sequences within this sample yield the same CDR3. The V call is TRBV30, the J call TRBJ1-5; no clear D gene. V lost 0 bases, J lost 4 bases, and 7 bases lay in between. Germline assignment: CDR1 GTSNPN and CDR2 SVGIG (reference sequence). The CDR3 is 13 residues long. The CDR3 sequence: CAWSVAGNQPQHF. The CDR3 bases are TGTGCCTGGAGTGTAGCCGGTAATCAGCCCCAGCATTTT.

The J gene is TRBJ2-7, the V gene TRBV29-1, with TRBD1 as a possible D gene (6 bases). The CDR3 sequence is 13 residues long. V was clipped by 5 bases and J by 0 bases, with 11 bases between them. Germline loops: CDR1 SQVTM, CDR2 ANQGSEA. CDR3 loop: CSVQGQSSYEQYF. The DNA for the CDR3 is TGCAGCGTTCAGGGACAAAGCTCCTACGAGCAGTACTTC.

The chain uses TRBV7-6 and TRBJ2-3; 7 nucleotides agree with TRBD1. The V gene's germline CDR1 is SGHVS and CDR2 FNYEAQ. Trimming took 5 bases from V and 1 from J; bases not matched to a gene: 9. The CDR3 runs 16 residues. The CDR3: CASSKQGYIGTDTQYF. In nucleotides, the CDR3 is TGTGCCAGCAGCAAACAGGGGTACATTGGCACAGATACGCAGTATTTT. Together with reference TRBV7-6 and TRBJ2-3, the CDR3 gives the full variable domain: GAGVSQSPRYKVTKRGQDVALRCDPISGHVSLYWYRQALGQGPEFLTYFNYEAQQDKSGLPNDRFSAERPEGSISTLTIQRTEQRDSAMYRCASSKQGYIGTDTQYFGPGTRLTVL.

The V gene is TRBV9, the J gene TRBJ1-1; 8 nucleotides agree with TRBD1. This CDR3 comprises 14 residues. After removal of 3 bases from V and 1 base from J, the junction contained 2 bases not matched to a gene. Germline V gene sequence: CDR1 SGDLS, CDR2 YYNGEE. The CDR3 coding sequence is TGTGCCAGCAGCGAGGACAGGGAGAACACTGAAGCTTTCTTT. It specifies CASSEDRENTEAFF.

The rearrangement links TRBV15 to TRBJ1-2; weak D call: TRBD1 (6 bases). Germline CDR1 LNHNV, CDR2 YYDKDF (reference sequence). V dropped 0 bases and J dropped 7 bases, with 15 bases sitting between them. The length of the CDR3 is 15 residues. This CDR3 is CATSRDEQGGRGYTF. CDR3 in DNA: TGTGCCACCAGCAGAGACGAACAGGGAGGACGTGGCTACACCTTC.

V usage is TRBV13 and J usage is TRBJ2-2, with D possibly matching TRBD2 (5 bases). The CDR3 totals 15 residues. From germline, CDR1 is PRHDT and CDR2 FYEKMQ (reference sequence). V was shortened by 7 bases and J by 4 bases, with 16 bases between the two germline ends. The CDR3: CASTKGRGTTGELFF. CDR3 DNA sequence: TGTGCCAGCACCAAAGGACGGGGTACCACCGGGGAGCTGTTTTTT.

The genes are TRBV6-1 and TRBJ2-2; 10 bases line up with TRBD2. V shed 2 bases and J 3 bases; nucleotides not matched to a gene: 0. Germline values: CDR1 MNHNS, CDR2 SASEGT. This CDR3 contains 15 residues. The CDR3 is CASSELAGDTGELFF. The DNA for the CDR3 is TGTGCCAGCAGTGAACTAGCGGGAGACACCGGGGAGCTGTTTTTT.

This clone was counted a few times. The chain employs TRBV6-1 and TRBJ2-5, with D possibly being TRBD1 or TRBD2 (6 bases each). Trimming pared 2 bases from V and 5 bases from J, leaving 18 bases between. The CDR3 covers 16 residues. CDR1 is MNHNS and CDR2 is SASEGT in the germline V gene. CDR3 loop: CASSERGLGGWETQYF. In DNA form, the CDR3 reads TGTGCCAGCAGTGAACGCGGTTTGGGGGGCTGGGAGACCCAGTACTTC.

This sequence joins TRBV18 and TRBJ1-2, with 8 nucleotides matching TRBD1. Unmatched junction bases numbered 12, after V lost 4 bases and J lost 5 bases. Germline V gives CDR1 KGHSH, CDR2 LQKENI. The CDR3 is 16 residues long. CDR3 nucleotides: TGTGCCAGCTCACGACTTGGGACAGGCCAGAGGTATGGCTACACCTTC. This sequence encodes CASSRLGTGQRYGYTF.

The rearrangement links TRBV5-1 to TRBJ2-1, with D possibly TRBD1 on 6 matching bases. Germline V gene data show CDR1 as SGHRS and CDR2 as YFSETQ. The CDR3 has 12 residues. V was shortened by 1 base and J by 10 bases, with 9 bases between the two germline ends. In DNA, the CDR3 is TGCGCCAGCAGCTTGTACAGGGTGGAGCAGTTCTTC. Protein product: CASSLYRVEQFF.

This clone was recorded once. This chain uses TRBV28 with TRBJ2-5, with 12 bases matching TRBD2. Germline CDR1 and CDR2: MDHEN and SYDVKM. CDR3 size: 16 residues. Trimming cost V 5 bases and J 4 bases; bases outside gene matches: 8. CDR3 sequence: CASSRQTSGGRETQYF. The CDR3 DNA reads TGTGCCAGCAGTCGACAGACTAGCGGGGGTCGAGAGACCCAGTACTTC.

J is TRBJ2-1 and V is TRBV30; the match to TRBD2 covers 14 bases. The CDR3 has 16 amino acids. The germline V gene has CDR1 GTSNPN and CDR2 SVGIG (reference sequence). V shed 2 bases, J shed 3 bases, and the junction held 3 bases outside the gene matches. CDR3 sequence: CAWSKGLAGGYNEQFF. In nucleotides, the CDR3 is TGTGCCTGGAGTAAAGGACTAGCGGGAGGCTACAATGAGCAGTTCTTC. Full variable domain (remainder filled in from reference TRBV30 and TRBJ2-1): SQTIHQWPATLVQPVGSPLSLECTVEGTSNPNLYWYRQAAGRGLQLLFYSVGIGQISSEVPQNLSASRPQDRQFILSSKKLLLSDSGFYLCAWSKGLAGGYNEQFFGPGTRLTVL.

Turning to this clone: A read error may produce the germline difference seen at one junction end. The chain links TRBV5-1 to TRBJ2-3; no firm D call. The CDR3 length is 13 residues. Germline-derived CDR1 and CDR2 are SGHRS and YFSETQ. The CDR3 reads CTSSLAGTDTQYF. As DNA, the CDR3 is TGCACCAGCAGCTTGGCCGGCACAGATACGCAGTATTTT.

The chain has TRBV19 and TRBJ2-2, with 13 bases lining up with TRBD2. This CDR3 contains 17 residues. The ends lost 4 bases at V and 6 bases at J; junction bases unmatched: 8. The germline V gene has CDR1 LNHDA and CDR2 SQIVND (reference sequence). The CDR3 coding sequence is TGTGCCAGTAGTACCCATGGGACTAGCGGGACCGCCGGGGAGCTGTTTTTT. Translated, it gives CASSTHGTSGTAGELFF.

The rearrangement links TRBV5-1 to TRBJ2-7; 15 positions agree with TRBD2. CDR3 length: 16 residues. Unmatched junction bases numbered 4, after V lost 3 bases and J lost 3 bases. Germline V CDR1 and CDR2: SGHRS, YFSETQ. Here the CDR3 DNA reads TGCGCCAGCAGCTGGACTAGCGGGAGGGGCAGCTACGAGCAGTACTTC. This encodes CASSWTSGRGSYEQYF.

V and J are TRBV5-6 and TRBJ2-3; D is ambiguous. V lost 1 base and J lost 0, with 9 bases in between. There are 15 residues in the CDR3. Per the germline V gene, CDR1 is SGHDT and CDR2 is YYEEEE. This CDR3 is CASSLLGSSTDTQYF. DNA of the CDR3: TGTGCCAGCAGCTTGTTGGGGTCTAGCACAGATACGCAGTATTTT.

This chain joins TRBV27 and TRBJ1-4; 9 positions agree with TRBD1. Trimming cost V 0 bases and J 3 bases; bases outside gene matches: 20. Germline CDR1 is MNHEY and CDR2 is SMNVEV (reference sequence). The CDR3 length is 22 residues. The CDR3 sequence is CASSLSGQGASTGGMANEKLFF. The CDR3 nucleotides are TGTGCCAGCAGTTTATCGGGACAGGGAGCATCCACGGGCGGGATGGCTAATGAAAAACTGTTTTTT.

The J gene is TRBJ1-2, the V gene TRBV28; 7 positions match TRBD1. The germline V gene encodes CDR1 MDHEN and CDR2 SYDVKM. The J segment lost 2 bases and the V segment lost 3 bases, leaving 0 bases of the junction unmatched. This CDR3 comprises 13 residues. The CDR3 DNA reads TGTGCCAGCAGTTTGGACAGGAACTATGGCTACACCTTC. This gives the protein CASSLDRNYGYTF.

This clone was counted between two and nine times. The chain links TRBV5-1 to TRBJ2-5; a weak D match, TRBD2 (6 bases). CDR3 size: 15 residues. With 7 bases removed from V and 4 bases from J, the gap between germline ends came to 20 bases. The germline CDR1 and CDR2 sequences are SGHRS and YFSETQ. The CDR3 nucleotides are TGCGCCAGCGGGCCCTATCTGGAGGGCTCAGAGACCCAGTACTTC. This codes for CASGPYLEGSETQYF.

The chain joins TRBV5-4 to TRBJ2-1, with 11 bases fitting TRBD2. The CDR3 totals 14 residues. CDR1 is SGHNT and CDR2 is YYREEE in the germline V gene (reference sequence). The junction had 3 bases not matched to a gene; V was cut back by 4 bases and J by 6 bases. CDR3 loop: CASSGGLAVNEQFF. As DNA, the CDR3 is TGTGCCAGCAGCGGGGGACTAGCGGTCAATGAGCAGTTCTTC. The full variable domain, its missing parts supplied by reference TRBV5-4 and TRBJ2-1, is ETGVTQSPTHLIKTRGQQVTLRCSSQSGHNTVSWYQQALGQGPQFIFQYYREEENGRGNFPPRFSGLQFPNYSSELNVNALELDDSALYLCASSGGLAVNEQFFGPGTRLTVL.

The V call is TRBV7-6, the J call TRBJ2-1; possible D gene TRBD2, 5 bases. The CDR3 is made up of 14 amino acids. From germline, CDR1 is SGHVS and CDR2 FNYEAQ. Trimming stripped 0 bases from V and 5 bases from J, with 8 bases between. The CDR3 DNA reads as TGTGCCAGCAGCTTAGCGGGAGTAGACAATGAGCAGTTCTTC. Its translation: CASSLAGVDNEQFF.

This chain uses TRBV9 with TRBJ2-3; possibly TRBD1 or TRBD2 for D (5 bases each). Germline V CDR1 and CDR2: SGDLS, YYNGEE. Trimming pared 4 bases from V and 0 bases from J, leaving 12 bases between. The CDR3 is 15 residues long. CDR3 nucleotides: TGTGCCAGCAGCCCCGGGACGTCTAGCACAGATACGCAGTATTTT. Its translation is CASSPGTSSTDTQYF.

J is TRBJ2-5 and V is TRBV7-2; 8 positions agree with TRBD2. Germline-derived CDR1 and CDR2 are SGHTA and FQGNSA. This CDR3 is 18 amino acids long. V shed 1 base, J shed 3 bases, and the junction held 13 bases outside the gene matches. The CDR3 sequence is CASSLEPAGALGKETQYF. The CDR3 DNA follows: TGTGCCAGCAGCTTAGAGCCAGCGGGAGCGTTAGGAAAAGAGACCCAGTACTTC.

The chain recombines TRBV30 with TRBJ2-6, with D unresolved. Trimming removed 5 bases at V and 8 bases at J, with 10 bases between. Per the germline V gene, CDR1 is GTSNPN and CDR2 is SVGIG (reference sequence). This CDR3 is built from 12 residues. The CDR3 loop reads CAWGRMTNVLTF. CDR3 bases: TGTGCCTGGGGACGGATGACCAACGTCCTGACTTTC.

The chain joins TRBV7-9 to TRBJ1-4; no definite D call. Germline values: CDR1 SEHNR, CDR2 FQNEAQ (reference sequence). The CDR3 has 12 residues. The ends were cut back, 1 base at V and 8 bases at J, with 5 bases in the middle. The CDR3 nucleotides are TGTGCCAGCAGCTTAGTTGAAGAAAAACTGTTTTTT. Its translation is CASSLVEEKLFF.

Only a few counts were recorded for this clone. The chain employs TRBV11-3 and TRBJ2-1; TRBD2 matches at 8 bases. CDR1 is SGHNT and CDR2 is YENEEA in the germline V gene. V was clipped by 5 bases and J by 6 bases; unmatched bases: 9. The CDR3 loop spans 15 amino acids. CDR3 sequence (DNA): TGTGCCAGCAGCATGGGACTAGTAGCATCCAATGAGCAGTTCTTC. It specifies CASSMGLVASNEQFF.

This chain uses TRBV4-1 with TRBJ2-5, with D perhaps TRBD2 (9 bases). CDR1 is MGHRA and CDR2 is YSYEKL in the germline V gene. Deletions cut 0 bases from V and 4 bases from J, with 24 bases between. The CDR3 is made up of 19 amino acids. The CDR3 reads CASSQDGTGAGGRGETQYF. CDR3 in DNA: TGCGCCAGCAGCCAAGATGGGACAGGTGCGGGGGGGCGCGGAGAGACCCAGTACTTC.

The chain employs TRBV10-3 and TRBJ1-1; no definite D call. This CDR3 has 11 residues. Germline V gene sequence: CDR1 ENHRY, CDR2 SYGVKD. The V and J ends lost 2 bases and 5 bases respectively, with 3 bases between them. Here the CDR3 DNA reads TGTGCCATCAGTGAGGGAACTGAAGCTTTCTTT. It is translated as CAISEGTEAFF.

The V and J genes are TRBV4-2 and TRBJ2-7, with TRBD2 matching over 10 bases. The CDR3 runs to 15 residues. The J segment lost 2 bases and the V segment lost 1 base, leaving 2 bases of the junction unmatched. From germline, CDR1 is LGHNA and CDR2 YNFKEQ. CDR3 region: CASSQVAGGAYEQYF. CDR3 coding DNA: TGTGCCAGCAGCCAAGTAGCGGGAGGTGCCTACGAGCAGTACTTC.

The rearrangement joins TRBV30 to TRBJ1-5, with 7 positions matching TRBD1. The CDR3 loop spans 17 amino acids. With V trimmed by 2 bases and J by 0 bases, 10 bases remained unmatched. Germline CDR1 and CDR2: GTSNPN and SVGIG (reference sequence). This CDR3 is CAWSSRTGGSSNQPQHF. The CDR3 nucleotides read TGTGCCTGGAGTTCCCGGACAGGTGGGTCTAGCAATCAGCCCCAGCATTTT.